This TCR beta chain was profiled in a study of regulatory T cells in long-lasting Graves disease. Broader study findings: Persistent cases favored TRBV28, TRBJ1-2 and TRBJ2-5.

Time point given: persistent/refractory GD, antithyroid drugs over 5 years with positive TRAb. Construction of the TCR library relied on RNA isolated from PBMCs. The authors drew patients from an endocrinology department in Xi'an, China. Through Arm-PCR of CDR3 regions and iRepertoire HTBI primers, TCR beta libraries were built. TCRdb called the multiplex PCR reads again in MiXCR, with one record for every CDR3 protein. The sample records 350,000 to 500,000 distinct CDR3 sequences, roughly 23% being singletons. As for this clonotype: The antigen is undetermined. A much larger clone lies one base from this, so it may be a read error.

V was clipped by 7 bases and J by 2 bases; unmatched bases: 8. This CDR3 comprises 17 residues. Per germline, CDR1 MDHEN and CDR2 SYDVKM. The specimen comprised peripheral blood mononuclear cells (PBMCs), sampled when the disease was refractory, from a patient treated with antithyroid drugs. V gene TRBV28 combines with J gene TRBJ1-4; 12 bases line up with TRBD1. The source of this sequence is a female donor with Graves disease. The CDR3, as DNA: TGTGCCAGCAATGGGCTGGGACAGGGGGCCACTAATGAAAAACTGTTTTTT. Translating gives CASNGLGQGATNEKLFF.